These 5 T cell receptor beta chains came from one sample sequenced in a study of T cell responses to AZD1222 COVID-19 vaccine. Assay used: immunoSEQ multiplex PCR; TCRdb lists only in-frame clones, some missing. The data contain 95,000 to 100,000 clones, more than 85% of them singletons. Material: peripheral blood, obtained on day 0 of AZD1222 vaccination. The receptors shown here come from an adult in good health.

The V and J genes are TRBV6-5 and TRBJ1-4; 7 bases are shared with TRBD1. CDR3 length: 15 amino acids. CDR1 and CDR2 from the germline V gene are MNHEY and SVGAGI. Unmatched junction bases numbered 4, after V lost 6 bases and J lost 0 bases. The CDR3 coding sequence is TGTGCCAGCAGGGACGGGACAGCAACTAATGAAAAACTGTTTTTT. It translates to CASRDGTATNEKLFF.

The chain recombines TRBV6-1 with TRBJ2-1, with D hard to call. V lost 1 base and J lost 0, with 7 bases in between. The germline gives CDR1 MNHNS, CDR2 SASEGT. CDR3 size: 15 residues. The CDR3: CASSEDRVSYNEQFF. As DNA, the CDR3 is TGTGCCAGCAGTGAAGACAGAGTCTCCTACAATGAGCAGTTCTTC.

V is TRBV19 and J is TRBJ2-7; unclear D gene. Germline CDR1 LNHDA, CDR2 SQIVND (reference sequence). V was pared by 2 bases and J by 4 bases, with 6 bases between. The CDR3 totals 12 residues. The CDR3: CASSIWGYEQYF. CDR3 DNA sequence: TGTGCCAGTAGTATATGGGGTTACGAGCAGTACTTC.

This sequence joins TRBV19 and TRBJ2-1, with TRBD2 matching 12 bases. Germline V gene data show CDR1 as LNHDA and CDR2 as SQIVND (reference sequence). Losses at the gene ends were 7 bases for V and 8 bases for J; bases not matched to a gene: 9. CDR3 length: 15 amino acids. CDR3 amino acids: CASTLSTSGSHEQFF. The CDR3 bases are TGTGCCAGTACCCTATCGACTAGCGGGAGCCATGAGCAGTTCTTC.

The chain uses TRBV5-1 and TRBJ1-1, with D possibly being TRBD1 (5 bases). The CDR3 spans 13 residues. Trimming shortened V by 5 bases and J by 3 bases, and 11 bases separated the two germline ends. Germline V gives CDR1 SGHRS, CDR2 YFSETQ. CDR3 protein: CASSTQGDTEAFF. CDR3 sequence (DNA): TGCGCCAGCAGTACTCAGGGTGACACTGAAGCTTTCTTT.